One and the same sample provided the 27 T cell receptor beta chains below, sequenced in a study of T cell repertoires in cytomegalovirus infection. TCRdb fed the reads into MiXCR, producing one record per CDR3 protein. The sample records 170,000 or so distinct CDR3 sequences, 17% being singletons. Sequencing was carried out using CD8+ T cells from PBMCs. The receptors derive from a human donor in good health (CMV status not recorded). Some clones in this sample may be carry-over from other donors' samples.

Many counts were recorded for this clonotype. The chain couples TRBV7-8 to TRBJ2-7; 10 positions agree with TRBD1. J was trimmed by 5 bases and V by 2 bases; bases with no gene match: 6. The germline V gene encodes CDR1 SGHVS and CDR2 FQNEAQ. This CDR3 contains 15 residues. CDR3: CASSLFRQGADEQYF. In DNA form, the CDR3 reads TGTGCCAGCAGCTTATTCCGACAGGGGGCTGACGAGCAGTACTTC.

This clonotype appeared many times. The junction does not match germline at one end; this may be a read error. V and J are TRBV7-2 and TRBJ1-1, with D maybe TRBD1 (6 bases). The CDR3 is made up of 14 amino acids. The germline V gene encodes CDR1 SGHTA and CDR2 FQGNSA. This CDR3 is CASSLAGDNTEAFF. The CDR3 bases are TGTGCCAGCAGCCTAGCAGGGGATAACACTGAAGCTTTCTTT. The whole variable domain, filled in from reference TRBV7-2 and TRBJ1-1, reads GAGVSQSPSNKVTEKGKDVELRCDPISGHTALYWYRQSLGQGLEFLIYFQGNSAPDKSGLPSDRFSAERTGGSVSTLTIQRTQQEDSAVYLCASSLAGDNTEAFFGQGTRLTVV.

There are a few counts of this clonotype. V is TRBV12-3 or TRBV12-4 and J is TRBJ2-7; TRBD1 aligns across 7 bases. CDR3 size: 12 residues. After removal of 5 bases from V and 10 bases from J, the junction contained 8 bases not matched to a gene. The DNA for the CDR3 is TGTGCCAGCAGTGGACAGGTGGTCGGACAGTACTTC. It is translated as CASSGQVVGQYF.

The gene calls are TRBV9 and TRBJ1-3; D not resolved. V was shortened by 0 bases and J by 0 bases, with 7 bases between the two germline ends. The length of the CDR3 is 15 residues. Germline loops: CDR1 SGDLS, CDR2 YYNGEE. CDR3 region: CASSVGAGSGNTIYF. For the CDR3, the DNA is TGTGCCAGCAGCGTAGGGGCGGGCTCTGGAAACACCATATATTTT.

Ten or more counts support this clonotype. This chain connects TRBV28 to TRBJ2-7; D is uncertain. CDR1 is MDHEN and CDR2 is SYDVKM in the germline V gene. The CDR3 runs 11 residues. V shed 5 bases and J shed 7 bases, with 9 bases lying between them. The CDR3 DNA reads as TGTGCCAGCAGTGCCAGATTAGAGCAGTACTTC. Its protein product is CASSARLEQYF. Supplemented by reference TRBV28 and TRBJ2-7, the full variable domain reads DVKVTQSSRYLVKRTGEKVFLECVQDMDHENMFWYRQDPGLGLRLIYFSYDVKMKEKGDIPEGYSVSREKKERFSLILESASTNQTSMYLCASSARLEQYFGPGTRLTVT.

The chain employs TRBV28 and TRBJ2-5; 9 positions agree with TRBD2. The CDR3 extends over 17 amino acids. Trimming took 1 base from V and 2 from J; bases not matched to a gene: 8. Germline V gives CDR1 MDHEN, CDR2 SYDVKM. This CDR3 is CASSLSPSGGSQETQYF. As DNA, the CDR3 is TGTGCCAGCAGTTTATCCCCAAGCGGGGGGTCTCAAGAGACCCAGTACTTC.

This clonotype was observed a few times. The chain has TRBV7-6 and TRBJ1-1; D is perhaps TRBD1 (6 bases). The V end lost 0 bases, the J end lost 7 bases, and 15 bases lay between the germline ends. This CDR3 has 15 residues. In germline, CDR1 is SGHVS, CDR2 FNYEAQ. CDR3 nucleotides: TGTGCCAGCAGCTTAGCGTCAGGGGATTGGGTTGAAGCTTTCTTT. As protein: CASSLASGDWVEAFF.

This clonotype was found a few times. The chain couples TRBV6-6 to TRBJ1-5; TRBD1 aligns across 9 bases. CDR1 is MNHNY and CDR2 is SVGAGI in the germline V gene (reference sequence). The V segment lost 4 bases and the J segment 0 bases; nucleotides outside the gene matches: 7. This CDR3 region has 17 residues. The CDR3 nucleotides are TGTGCCAGCAGTTTTACAGGGGGCCCTTATAGCAATCAGCCCCAGCATTTT. It codes for CASSFTGGPYSNQPQHF.

This clonotype was counted a few times. The rearrangement links TRBV7-6 to TRBJ1-1; 10 bases fit TRBD1. Trimming took 5 bases from V and 6 from J; bases not matched to a gene: 6. CDR1 SGHVS and CDR2 FNYEAQ come from the germline V gene. The CDR3 sequence is 14 residues long. The CDR3 is CASSRTGGGSEAFF. DNA of the CDR3: TGTGCCAGCAGCAGGACAGGGGGGGGGTCTGAAGCTTTCTTT.

This chain joins TRBV7-9 and TRBJ1-2, with D maybe TRBD1 (5 bases). Trimming left V 4 bases short and J 3 bases short, with 24 bases between. Germline CDR1 and CDR2: SEHNR and FQNEAQ (reference sequence). The CDR3 is made up of 18 amino acids. CDR3 residues: CASSSSTGNDRGHYGYTF. The CDR3 nucleotides read TGTGCCAGCAGCTCTTCAACCGGGAACGATCGGGGACACTATGGCTACACCTTC. Variable domain in full (rest from reference TRBV7-9 and TRBJ1-2): DTGVSQNPRHKITKRGQNVTFRCDPISEHNRLYWYRQTLGQGPEFLTYFQNEAQLEKSRLLSDRFSAERPKGSFSTLEIQRTEQGDSAMYLCASSSSTGNDRGHYGYTFGSGTRLTVV.

This clonotype came up a few times. This chain links TRBV7-9 with TRBJ2-2; TRBD2 matches at 11 bases. Trimming at V came to 5 bases and at J to 6 bases, leaving 14 bases not matched to a gene. This CDR3 is built from 18 residues. The germline V gene has CDR1 SEHNR and CDR2 FQNEAQ (reference sequence). CDR3 DNA: TGTGCCAGCAGCGTACCTTTGACTAGCGGGGAGCTGTCCGGGGAGCTGTTTTTT. It is translated as CASSVPLTSGELSGELFF.

Only a few counts were recorded for this clonotype. The chain recombines TRBV2 with TRBJ2-3; D ambiguous. From germline, CDR1 is SNHLY and CDR2 FYNNEI. This CDR3 comprises 10 residues. V was trimmed by 1 base and J by 7 bases, leaving 0 bases between them. The CDR3 spells CASSEDTQYF. Written as DNA, the CDR3 is TGTGCCAGCAGTGAAGATACGCAGTATTTT.

CDR3 nucleotide sequence: TGTGCCAGCAGTCGATTAACCGACACGAACACCGGGGAGCTGTTTTTT. It specifies CASSRLTDTNTGELFF. This chain uses TRBV6-2 or TRBV6-3 with TRBJ2-2; D gene ambiguous. Germline V gene lookup returns CDR1 MNHEY and CDR2 SVGEGT. The CDR3 loop spans 16 amino acids. V gave up 5 bases and J gave up 0 bases, with 13 bases separating them.

A few counts support this clonotype. The chain recombines TRBV7-9 with TRBJ2-1, with TRBD1 as a possible D gene (6 bases). The germline V gene encodes CDR1 SEHNR and CDR2 FQNEAQ (reference sequence). The CDR3 is 15 residues long. V was cut by 10 bases and J by 8 bases, with 24 bases left in between. The CDR3 reads CATRNLQGTTDEQFF. The CDR3 nucleotides read TGTGCCACCCGTAATCTTCAGGGGACCACCGATGAGCAGTTCTTC.

The chain has TRBV4-1 and TRBJ2-1; the match to TRBD2 covers 8 bases. The V gene's germline CDR1 is MGHRA and CDR2 YSYEKL. The CDR3 loop spans 13 amino acids. The CDR3 region has the DNA TGCGCATCGCGGGGGGCCTCCTACAATGAGCAGTTCTTC. Translating gives CASRGASYNEQFF.

This clonotype has just one count. This may arise from a read error, as a much more abundant clone is one base away. The chain recombines TRBV28 with TRBJ1-4; tentatively, D is TRBD1 (5 bases). Looked up from germline, CDR1 is MDHEN and CDR2 is SYDVKM. CDR3 length: 17 amino acids. The CDR3 coding sequence is TGTGACAGCAGTTTAGGCCCTGGGACCGCAACTAATGAAAAACTGTTTTTT. Its protein is CDSSLGPGTATNEKLFF.

The chain uses TRBV30 and TRBJ2-5; 8 bases fit TRBD2. The germline V gene has CDR1 GTSNPN and CDR2 SVGIG (reference sequence). V lost 3 bases, J lost 4 bases, and 7 bases stayed unmatched. This CDR3 contains 14 residues. This chain's CDR3 is CAWSGPGLGETQYF. The CDR3 bases are TGTGCCTGGAGCGGGCCGGGACTAGGAGAGACCCAGTACTTC.

The rearrangement joins TRBV7-2 to TRBJ2-1; D is uncertain. This CDR3 has 15 amino acids. CDR1 and CDR2 (germline): SGHTA, FQGNSA. V lost 5 bases, J lost 4 bases, and 15 bases lay in between. CDR3 sequence: CASSPSTASYNEQFF. The CDR3 DNA sequence: TGTGCCAGCAGCCCCTCAACGGCCAGTTACAATGAGCAGTTCTTC.

This clonotype has only a few counts. V and J are TRBV5-5 and TRBJ2-5; unclear D gene. Germline V lookup: CDR1 SGHKS, CDR2 YYEKEE (reference sequence). Trimming cost V 4 bases and J 4 bases, with 5 bases left between them. The CDR3 sequence is 11 residues long. The CDR3 loop is CASSISETQYF. The CDR3 coding sequence is TGTGCCAGCAGCATCTCAGAGACCCAGTACTTC.

This clonotype was detected a few times. The chain employs TRBV6-6 and TRBJ2-2, with a tentative D call TRBD2 (6 bases). This CDR3 is built from 17 residues. Deletions cut 0 bases from V and 7 bases from J, with 18 bases between. CDR1 is MNHNY, CDR2 SVGAGI, per germline (reference sequence). The chain's CDR3 is CASSYSGGLPWRGELFF. The CDR3 DNA is TGTGCCAGCAGTTACTCCGGGGGACTCCCATGGCGCGGGGAGCTGTTTTTT.

The chain couples TRBV12-3 or TRBV12-4 to TRBJ2-1; 7 nucleotides agree with TRBD1. With 5 bases clipped from V and 5 bases from J, the junction kept 6 bases outside the gene matches. This CDR3 is 14 amino acids long. This chain's CDR3 is CASSGTVGHNEQFF. The CDR3 nucleotides are TGTGCCAGCAGTGGGACAGTCGGCCACAATGAGCAGTTCTTC.

The rearrangement uses TRBV7-8 and TRBJ2-3, with D perhaps matching TRBD2 (5 bases). Trimming stripped 1 base from V and 7 bases from J, with 12 bases between. From germline, CDR1 is SGHVS and CDR2 FQNEAQ. The CDR3 is made up of 14 amino acids. CDR3 in amino acids: CASSLEADDNTQYF. The DNA of the CDR3 is TGTGCCAGCAGCTTAGAAGCGGATGACAATACGCAGTATTTT.

This clonotype has a handful of counts. The chain combines TRBV10-3 with TRBJ2-3; 7 nucleotides agree with TRBD1. Germline CDR1 reads ENHRY; CDR2 reads SYGVKD. The CDR3 is 15 amino acids. V lost 2 bases and J lost 5; bases outside the gene matches: 7. The CDR3 sequence is CAISELTGHKDTQYF. The CDR3 region has the DNA TGTGCCATCAGTGAGCTGACAGGGCATAAAGATACGCAGTATTTT.

This clonotype was seen a handful of times. The gene calls are TRBV4-2 and TRBJ1-1, with a possible D match to TRBD1 (5 bases). The CDR3 extends over 14 amino acids. Germline V gene sequence: CDR1 LGHNA, CDR2 YNFKEQ. V lost 0 bases, J lost 5 bases, and 10 bases lay in between. In DNA, the CDR3 is TGTGCCAGCAGCCAAGATCGACGGGGGACTGAAGCTTTCTTT. This encodes CASSQDRRGTEAFF.

The CDR3: CASRGTGLRSYEQYF. Written as DNA, the CDR3 is TGTGCCAGCAGGGGGACAGGGTTGAGGTCCTACGAGCAGTACTTC. V usage is TRBV7-9 and J usage is TRBJ2-7, with 9 bases fitting TRBD1. V lost 6 bases to trimming and J lost 1 base; unmatched junction nucleotides: 7. This CDR3 region has 15 residues. The V gene's germline CDR1 is SEHNR and CDR2 FQNEAQ (reference sequence).

This clonotype turned up a few times. The chain carries TRBV7-9 and TRBJ2-7; the match to TRBD1 covers 10 bases. From germline, CDR1 is SEHNR and CDR2 FQNEAQ (reference sequence). The CDR3 runs to 18 residues. Losses at the gene ends were 5 bases for V and 2 bases for J; bases not matched to a gene: 15. This CDR3 reads CASSSRDRGLMSPYEQYF. CDR3 sequence (DNA): TGTGCCAGCAGCAGCCGGGACAGGGGCCTAATGTCACCCTACGAGCAGTACTTC.

The rearrangement uses TRBV7-6 and TRBJ1-6; the match to TRBD1 covers 9 bases. V shed 0 bases and J 10 bases; nucleotides not matched to a gene: 4. Per germline, CDR1 SGHVS and CDR2 FNYEAQ. The CDR3 contains 15 residues. The CDR3 coding sequence is TGTGCCAGCAGCTTAGCACCCGGACAGGGGTCACCCCTCCACTTT. Protein: CASSLAPGQGSPLHF.